This section outlines one TCR beta chain sequence together with its context. What this receptor recognizes is not known. No base qualities exist here, and no much larger clone lies one base off it. The germline V end is reduced by 3 bases and the J end by 2 bases; junction bases left unmatched: 4. The CDR3, cysteine through phenylalanine, is 14 amino acids long. The only DNA kept is the CDR3, 42 bases in frame from the first base. CDR1 is given as PRHDT and CDR2 as FYEKMQ, both from the germline V gene (reference sequence). The donors were included in the validation cohort of over a hundred subjects, a group kept apart from the roughly 610-subject first cohort. The library was produced with the immunoSEQ multiplex PCR assay. As for how the authors treated the data: A statistical classification framework was built to diagnose cytomegalovirus status from the catalog of TCR beta chain sequences. TCRdb took over this immuneACCESS table, retaining in-frame rearrangements with V and J assigned. Such tables are incomplete; in checked studies, under half of the missing clones stem from an unresolved V gene, and the remainder is unexplained. D and trimming come from the DNA, and the V and J calls and clone size come from that table. A total of fewer than 200,000 clones appear in this sample, 75% to 90% of them only once. In total, the top ten clones hold approximately 2% of the sample.

This sample was included in a study of cytomegalovirus exposure and HLA in healthy donors (dated by TCRdb to 2017 to 2019). About the full investigation: According to a later analysis, one platform produced both the approximately 110 validation repertoires and the 620 or so repertoires of the first cohort. The aim of the study was to test whether cataloging public T cell receptors could identify signatures of past pathogen exposure. Along with the roughly 670-subject first cohort, a separate validation cohort of some 130 different subjects was used. The study combined high-throughput TCR immunosequencing, statistical association of individual TCRs with disease status, and machine learning to predict cytomegalovirus infection status. Results the study describes overall, beyond this receptor: It was suggested by the authors that the approach could potentially be generalized to other disease states and immunological phenotypes. All 120 or so repertoires were used to score co-occurrence in the validation cohort in a later analysis, because that analysis had no HLA typing for the cohort. Cytomegalovirus status was reported to be diagnosed by the classifier with high specificity and sensitivity in both the original and validation cohorts. In a later analysis, TCRs clustered in the first cohort were found to also tend to co-occur in the roughly 130 validation repertoires, with about 94% of cluster scores above 0. Most TCR sequences were observed very rarely across donors, whereas some public TCRs were present in many individuals. In vitro tests confirmed that a few of the cytomegalovirus-associated TCR beta chains recognize cytomegalovirus antigens. The study listed approximately 150 TCR beta chains as associated with cytomegalovirus.

The chain joins TRBV13 to TRBJ2-7, with TRBD2 matching 7 junction bases. The specimen was PBMCs. The TCR comes from a young woman in good health and CMV-seronegative. The base sequence is TGTGCCAGCAGCTTGCTAGCGGACCCCTACGAGCAGTACTTC. Translated, it reads CASSLLADPYEQYF. Joined to the reference TRBV13 and TRBJ2-7 proteins, this CDR3 gives the full variable domain: AAGVIQSPRHLIKEKRETATLKCYPIPRHDTVYWYQQGPGQDPQFLISFYEKMQSDKGSIPDRFSAQQFSDYHSELNMSSLELGDSALYFCASSLLADPYEQYFGPGTRLTVT.